Each of the 18 T cell receptor beta chains below was sequenced from the same sample in a study of graft-versus-host responses after intestinal transplantation. The authors seeded about 200,000 CFSE-labeled responder cells together with about 200,000 irradiated stimulator cells tagged with violet dye. Repertoires were generated with immunoSEQ multiplex PCR, while TCRdb's copy carries only in-frame clones and drops some. The data contain 10,000 to 15,000 clones, under 40% of them singletons. The sequences come from alloreactive CD8+ T cells from a mixed lymphocyte reaction culture, collected before intestinal transplant. Indicated subset: CFSE-low proliferating T cells sorted from approximately six-day pre-transplant mixed lymphocyte reaction (GvH or HvG direction). These receptors all stem from a human patient who received an intestinal transplant.

This clone was seen a few times. V is TRBV4-1 and J is TRBJ2-2; 8 bases line up with TRBD1. CDR1 and CDR2 from the germline V gene are MGHRA and YSYEKL. The CDR3 is made up of 16 amino acids. V lost 7 bases, J lost 6 bases, and 13 bases stayed unmatched. CDR3 residues: CASNLRPGGDPGELFF. In DNA, the CDR3 is TGCGCCAGCAACCTCCGGCCAGGGGGCGATCCCGGGGAGCTGTTTTTT.

This chain links TRBV6-9 with TRBJ1-1; D not certain. The CDR3 sequence is 12 residues long. V lost 7 bases, J lost 0 bases, and 6 bases lay in between. Germline V lookup: CDR1 MNHGY, CDR2 SVAAGI. The CDR3 DNA is TGTGCCAGCACAGTTTTGAACACTGAAGCTTTCTTT. It encodes CASTVLNTEAFF.

V usage is TRBV6-5 and J usage is TRBJ1-4; D remains unclear. The CDR3 is 16 amino acids. V was clipped by 2 bases and J by 0 bases, with 10 bases between them. The germline V gene encodes CDR1 MNHEY and CDR2 SVGAGI. This CDR3 is CASSYGPWTTNEKLFF. The CDR3 region has the DNA TGTGCCAGCAGTTACGGCCCTTGGACAACTAATGAAAAACTGTTTTTT.

This clone was seen only a few times. This rearrangement joins TRBV9 to TRBJ2-7, with 9 positions matching TRBD2. The CDR3 is 17 amino acids. Germline-derived CDR1 and CDR2 are SGDLS and YYNGEE. V shed 0 bases and J 3 bases; nucleotides not matched to a gene: 10. The CDR3 DNA is TGTGCCAGCAGCGTAGAGGAAGCGGGAGGTACTCTCTACGAGCAGTACTTC. It specifies CASSVEEAGGTLYEQYF.

The chain uses TRBV6-9 and TRBJ1-1, with D perhaps TRBD1 (6 bases). V shed 6 bases and J shed 1 base, with 12 bases lying between them. CDR3 length: 14 amino acids. The germline V gene encodes CDR1 MNHGY and CDR2 SVAAGI. CDR3 loop: CASRVLQGNTEAFF. The CDR3 region has the DNA TGTGCCAGCAGGGTCCTACAGGGGAACACTGAAGCTTTCTTT.

The chain joins TRBV11-2 to TRBJ1-1; no firm D call. Germline V lookup: CDR1 SGHAT, CDR2 FQNNGV. The V end was cut by 8 bases, the J end by 8 bases, with 21 bases between. The CDR3 loop spans 14 amino acids. The CDR3 region has the DNA TGTGCCAGCTCTAGTATCTTGGAGGGAGGCGAAGCTTTCTTT. It encodes CASSSILEGGEAFF.

The genes are TRBV7-7 and TRBJ2-2; D is unclear. Germline V lookup: CDR1 SSHAT, CDR2 FNYEAQ (reference sequence). Trimming left V 2 bases short and J 1 base short, with 14 bases between. The length of the CDR3 is 17 residues. Here the CDR3 DNA reads TGTGCCAGCAGCTTAAGATATGAGGCGTTGAACACCGGGGAGCTGTTTTTT. It is translated as CASSLRYEALNTGELFF.

In this sample, this clone turned up a few times. V usage is TRBV27 and J usage is TRBJ1-1, with a possible D match to TRBD1 (5 bases). The germline gives CDR1 MNHEY, CDR2 SMNVEV (reference sequence). The V end was cut by 0 bases, the J end by 2 bases, with 16 bases between. The CDR3 sequence is 17 residues long. DNA for the CDR3: TGTGCCAGCAGTTTATCGGGCGGGGGAGGGCCTAACACTGAAGCTTTCTTT. It translates to CASSLSGGGGPNTEAFF.

This chain links TRBV30 with TRBJ1-2; D remains unclear. The CDR3 has 12 residues. V lost 8 bases, J lost 8 bases, and 18 bases lay in between. The germline V gene has CDR1 GTSNPN and CDR2 SVGIG (reference sequence). Here the CDR3 reads CAADPLFQGYTF. The DNA of the CDR3 is TGTGCCGCCGACCCTCTTTTCCAGGGCTACACCTTC.

In this sample, this clone is medium-sized. V gene TRBV6-5 combines with J gene TRBJ2-5, with D possibly matching TRBD1 (6 bases). The CDR3 contains 14 residues. Germline V gives CDR1 MNHEY, CDR2 SVGAGI. The V end was cut by 5 bases, the J end by 1 base, with 11 bases between. The CDR3 loop is CASSRRGVQETQYF. The CDR3 region has the DNA TGTGCCAGCAGTCGCAGGGGAGTCCAAGAGACCCAGTACTTC.

In the case of this clone: The conserved phenylalanine or tryptophan normally closing the CDR3 is absent here, so this likely arose from a read error. This chain links TRBV18 with TRBJ1-2; D unresolved. Trimming pared 2 bases from V and 5 bases from J, leaving 15 bases between. The CDR3 has 15 residues. The germline CDR1 and CDR2 sequences are KGHSH and LQKENI. The CDR3 loop is CASSPVGPEFYGYTL. CDR3 bases: TGTGCCAGCTCACCAGTAGGACCGGAATTTTATGGCTACACCCTC.

The rearrangement links TRBV2 to TRBJ2-7; weak D call: TRBD2 (5 bases). V lost 8 bases to trimming and J lost 0 bases, with 14 bases between them. CDR3 length: 14 amino acids. Germline CDR1 reads SNHLY; CDR2 reads FYNNEI. The CDR3 coding sequence is TGTGCCAGCGTAAGGAGGCGGATCTCCTACGAGCAGTACTTC. As protein: CASVRRRISYEQYF.

This clone appeared many times. Other DNA sequences in this specimen translate into the identical CDR3. This chain uses TRBV6-1 with TRBJ2-7; 9 bases match TRBD1. Germline CDR1 and CDR2: MNHNS and SASEGT. This CDR3 comprises 16 residues. V lost 1 base to trimming and J lost 7 bases; unmatched junction nucleotides: 11. The CDR3 reads CASSEGGTGWGWEQYF. The CDR3, as DNA: TGTGCCAGCAGTGAAGGGGGGACAGGGTGGGGTTGGGAGCAGTACTTC.

V is TRBV11-3 and J is TRBJ2-7; 12 bases agree with TRBD1. CDR3 length: 14 residues. Trimming at V came to 5 bases and at J to 6 bases, leaving 5 bases not matched to a gene. CDR1 is SGHNT, CDR2 YENEEA, per germline. This chain's CDR3 is CASSPGQGAGEQYF. The CDR3 bases are TGTGCCAGCAGCCCGGGACAGGGGGCTGGCGAGCAGTACTTC.

The rearrangement uses TRBV9 and TRBJ2-1; 7 bases agree with TRBD2. The CDR3 has 14 amino acids. CDR1 and CDR2 (germline): SGDLS, YYNGEE. The V segment lost 4 bases and the J segment 8 bases; nucleotides outside the gene matches: 9. For the CDR3, the DNA is TGTGCCAGCAGCCCCCGTGGGGAGGGCGATGAGCAGTTCTTC. This translates into CASSPRGEGDEQFF. Based on the CDR3 plus reference TRBV9 and TRBJ2-1, the full variable domain is DSGVTQTPKHLITATGQRVTLRCSPRSGDLSVYWYQQSLDQGLQFLIQYYNGEERAKGNILERFSAQQFPDLHSELNLSSLELGDSALYFCASSPRGEGDEQFFGPGTRLTVL.

The CDR3 loop is CASSHGGENTEAFF. The CDR3 DNA reads as TGTGCCAGCAGTCACGGCGGGGAGAACACTGAAGCTTTCTTT. The chain is built from TRBV6-6 and TRBJ1-1, with D unresolved. Trimming removed 5 bases from V and 1 base from J, with 11 bases in between. This CDR3 comprises 14 residues. Germline assignment: CDR1 MNHNY and CDR2 SVGAGI (reference sequence).

This clone was seen only a few times. The rearrangement links TRBV5-1 to TRBJ1-1; 8 bases agree with TRBD1. The CDR3 runs to 13 residues. Germline values: CDR1 SGHRS, CDR2 YFSETQ. V dropped 4 bases and J dropped 5; count of bases not matched to a gene: 4. This CDR3 is CASSVTGATEAFF. The CDR3 DNA is TGCGCCAGCAGCGTGACAGGGGCTACTGAAGCTTTCTTT.

The chain links TRBV7-9 to TRBJ2-3; 10 nucleotides line up with TRBD2. Trimming took 4 bases from V and 6 from J; bases not matched to a gene: 10. The length of the CDR3 is 16 residues. Germline assignment: CDR1 SEHNR and CDR2 FQNEAQ (reference sequence). In DNA form, the CDR3 reads TGTGCCAGCAGCTCAGTCCTAGCGGGAGATGCCGATACGCAGTATTTT. Translation: CASSSVLAGDADTQYF.